This TCR beta chain comes out of a study of CD8+CD57+ T cells in acquired aplastic anemia. Background on the study: Sorted CD4+ plus CD8+ cells gave DNA averaging around 3 ug.

The template used for profiling TCR beta VDJ and CDR3 was genomic DNA. Via MiXCR, TCRdb re-called the reads, giving one row per CDR3 protein. The table shows approximately 95,000 distinct CDR3 sequences, with around two thirds occurring only once. The V end was cut by 3 bases, the J end by 6 bases, with 9 bases between. The CDR3 length is 12 residues. Germline loops: CDR1 SNHLY, CDR2 FYNNEI. Comment on this clonotype: Its specificity is unknown.

All sequencing subjects had displayed CD8+CD57+ cell expansion on flow cytometry. Study findings and constraints: Fewer than 30 CD8+ CDR3 sequences were shared between patients and controls. Simpson's diversity of CD8+ cells was not significantly different in patients compared with controls.

The source material was sorted CD4+, CD8+, or CD8+CD57+ T cells (not recorded which) from PBMCs. The sequence was obtained from a human donor with aplastic anemia. The J gene is TRBJ2-7, the V gene TRBV2; no clear D gene. CDR3 in amino acids: CASSDKATEQYF. For the CDR3, the DNA is TGTGCCAGCAGTGATAAGGCCACCGAGCAGTACTTC.